These 17 T cell receptor beta chains were all obtained from the same sample, sequenced in a study of blood T cells in healthy people across ages. It was with a sample-barcoded 5' primer and a J-beta primer mix that a second PCR of about 6 to 12 cycles was run. TCRdb redid the calling of the 5' RACE reads with MiXCR, one entry per CDR3 protein. The repertoire includes 600,000 to 850,000 distinct CDR3 sequences, roughly 41% of them detected once, and 20% to 25% sits in the top ten. Sequences were obtained from blood. These receptors came from a woman between 55 and 75 years old in good health.

This clonotype appeared a few times. CDR3 sequence: CSVGDFSYEQYF. CDR3 DNA sequence: TGCAGCGTGGGGGACTTCTCCTACGAGCAGTACTTC. J is TRBJ2-7 and V is TRBV29-1; tentative D call: TRBD2 (6 bases). The length of the CDR3 is 12 residues. The V gene's germline CDR1 is SQVTM and CDR2 ANQGSEA. The germline V and J ends were trimmed by 6 bases and 0 bases, with 9 bases remaining between them.

In this sample, this clonotype turned up a few times. The rearrangement joins TRBV10-3 to TRBJ2-3; D gene unclear. This CDR3 region has 11 residues. Germline lookup yields CDR1 ENHRY and CDR2 SYGVKD. V was trimmed by 11 bases and J by 5 bases, leaving 11 bases between them. CDR3 region: CASGPQDTQYF. For the CDR3, the DNA is TGTGCCTCGGGTCCCCAAGATACGCAGTATTTT.

The rearrangement joins TRBV6-5 to TRBJ2-6; 7 bases align to TRBD1. V was clipped by 5 bases and J by 2 bases; unmatched bases: 3. The CDR3 sequence is 15 residues long. The V gene's germline CDR1 is MNHEY and CDR2 SVGAGI. CDR3 in amino acids: CASSTGDTGANVLTF. The DNA for the CDR3 is TGTGCCAGCAGTACAGGGGATACTGGGGCCAACGTCCTGACTTTC.

The chain couples TRBV6-5 to TRBJ2-5; D not certain. This CDR3 region has 14 residues. The germline V gene encodes CDR1 MNHEY and CDR2 SVGAGI. V was cut by 6 bases and J by 11 bases, with 22 bases left in between. Here the CDR3 reads CASSNSPLDNEQYF. The DNA for the CDR3 is TGTGCCAGCAGCAACTCCCCCCTTGACAATGAGCAGTACTTC.

The CDR3 loop is CASRGLVGETQYF. CDR3 nucleotide sequence: TGTGCCAGCAGAGGTCTAGTGGGAGAGACCCAGTACTTC. J is TRBJ2-5 and V is TRBV2; no clear D gene. The CDR3 length is 13 residues. The V end lost 6 bases, the J end lost 4 bases, and 12 bases lay between the germline ends. From germline, CDR1 is SNHLY and CDR2 FYNNEI.

The chain combines TRBV9 with TRBJ2-5; 9 nucleotides agree with TRBD2. The germline gives CDR1 SGDLS, CDR2 YYNGEE. This CDR3 spans 16 amino acids. Germline trimming cut 4 bases from V and 5 bases from J; bases unmatched to any gene: 12. The chain's CDR3 is CASSPLEGSGGETQYF. Written as DNA, the CDR3 is TGTGCCAGCAGCCCCCTCGAAGGTAGCGGGGGCGAGACCCAGTACTTC.

V usage is TRBV4-3 and J usage is TRBJ1-2; no reliable D call. The CDR3 is 16 amino acids. The ends were cut back, 0 bases at V and 3 bases at J, with 14 bases in the middle. Germline loops: CDR1 LGHNA, CDR2 YSLEER. CDR3 DNA sequence: TGCGCCAGCAGCCAAGATCTCCCCAGTCCCTACTATGGCTACACCTTC. This codes for CASSQDLPSPYYGYTF.

The chain couples TRBV10-3 to TRBJ1-2; D might be TRBD1 (6 bases). The CDR3 length is 14 residues. Germline values: CDR1 ENHRY, CDR2 SYGVKD. The V end lost 8 bases, the J end lost 4 bases, and 17 bases lay between the germline ends. DNA of the CDR3: TGTGCCATCGGGGAGGTCGGCAGGGGCTATGGCTACACCTTC. Its protein product is CAIGEVGRGYGYTF.

This clonotype was observed at least ten times. The J gene is TRBJ2-7, the V gene TRBV4-3, with 7 bases aligning to TRBD2. The CDR3 contains 18 residues. The trim removed 2 bases at V and 4 bases at J, leaving 17 bases unmatched. CDR1 LGHNA and CDR2 YSLEER come from the germline V gene. The CDR3 region is CASSQRYPPSGEDYEQYF. CDR3 coding DNA: TGCGCCAGCAGCCAACGATATCCTCCGAGCGGGGAGGATTACGAGCAGTACTTC.

This clonotype turned up a few times. The chain employs TRBV3-1 and TRBJ2-5; 13 nucleotides agree with TRBD2. The junction had 2 bases not matched to a gene; V was cut back by 1 base and J by 3 bases. The CDR3 totals 16 residues. The germline gives CDR1 LGHDT, CDR2 YNNKEL (reference sequence). CDR3 nucleotide sequence: TGTGCCAGCAGCCAAGGTGGGACTAGCGGGAAAGAGACCCAGTACTTC. Translating gives CASSQGGTSGKETQYF.

The chain employs TRBV20-1 and TRBJ1-1; D not resolved. Trimming left V 6 bases short and J 11 bases short, with 19 bases between. Germline CDR1 and CDR2: DFQATT and SNEGSKA (reference sequence). The CDR3 extends over 12 amino acids. The CDR3 DNA reads as TGCAGTGCCATCGGCAGCGGAAGAGCGGCTTTCTTT. It is translated as CSAIGSGRAAFF.

This clonotype was seen more than once but under ten times. The chain joins TRBV27 to TRBJ2-4, with D uncertain. Germline assignment: CDR1 MNHEY and CDR2 SMNVEV (reference sequence). Trimming left V 2 bases short and J 13 bases short, with 12 bases between. The CDR3 spans 12 residues. CDR3 amino acids: CASSLNNVVQYF. The CDR3 coding sequence is TGTGCCAGCAGTTTAAACAACGTGGTGCAGTACTTC.

This clonotype has a single count. The chain carries TRBV29-1 and TRBJ2-1; TRBD2 matches 11 bases. This CDR3 region has 16 residues. V shed 6 bases and J 2 bases; nucleotides not matched to a gene: 9. Germline V lookup: CDR1 SQVTM, CDR2 ANQGSEA. CDR3 in DNA: TGCAGCGTACACCCGGGACTAGCGGACACCTACAATGAGCAGTTCTTC. This translates into CSVHPGLADTYNEQFF.

This clonotype has a handful of counts. The chain recombines TRBV7-3 with TRBJ2-1, with 8 bases matching TRBD2. Trimming took 1 base from V and 8 from J; bases not matched to a gene: 7. The germline V gene encodes CDR1 SGHTA and CDR2 FQGTGA. This CDR3 comprises 15 residues. As DNA, the CDR3 is TGTGCCAGCAGCTTAAAGAGCGGGAGTGAGGATGAGCAGTTCTTC. Encoded protein: CASSLKSGSEDEQFF.

The CDR3 sequence is CASSFGGQGTSVDTQYF. For the CDR3, the DNA is TGTGCCAGCAGTTTCGGGGGCCAGGGCACCTCGGTAGATACGCAGTATTTT. This rearrangement joins TRBV12-3 or TRBV12-4 to TRBJ2-3, with D perhaps being TRBD1 or TRBD2 (6 bases each). CDR3 size: 17 residues. V lost 3 bases to trimming and J lost 5 bases, with 21 bases between them.

The V and J genes are TRBV9 and TRBJ2-7; D unresolved. The CDR3 runs 11 residues. Germline-derived CDR1 and CDR2 are SGDLS and YYNGEE. V shed 3 bases and J shed 9 bases, with 10 bases lying between them. CDR3 protein: CASSGSGGQYF. The DNA for the CDR3 is TGTGCCAGCAGCGGTTCGGGCGGGCAGTACTTC. The whole variable domain, remainder taken from reference TRBV9 and TRBJ2-7, is DSGVTQTPKHLITATGQRVTLRCSPRSGDLSVYWYQQSLDQGLQFLIQYYNGEERAKGNILERFSAQQFPDLHSELNLSSLELGDSALYFCASSGSGGQYFGPGTRLTVT.

The V call is TRBV4-2, the J call TRBJ1-2; 7 bases are shared with TRBD1. The CDR3 is made up of 15 amino acids. Germline V gene data show CDR1 as LGHNA and CDR2 as YNFKEQ. J lost 4 bases, V lost 0 bases, and 5 bases had no gene match. This chain's CDR3 is CASSQERGPGYGYTF. In DNA, the CDR3 is TGTGCCAGCAGCCAAGAAAGGGGGCCAGGCTATGGCTACACCTTC.